The TCR beta chain described here comes from a study of human T cells and chemical hapten exposure. Time point of the sample: pre-sensitization, week 0. Treatment given: therapeutic diphenylcyclopropenone sensitization with weekly scalp DPC. The V gene's germline CDR1 is SGHVS and CDR2 FQNEAQ. The CDR3 length is 11 residues. V was shortened by 2 bases and J by 9 bases, with 7 bases between the two germline ends. One entry per CDR3 protein, called by TCRdb with MiXCR from the RACE reads. The table includes roughly 100,000 distinct CDR3 sequences, 10% to 12% detected once. The gene calls are TRBV7-8 and TRBJ2-5, with D possibly being TRBD2 (5 bases). The clonotype was recovered from an older woman with alopecia areata. Some clones in this sample may be carry-over from other donors' samples. The input for sequencing was whole blood, taken in connection with sensitization to the hapten diphenylcyclopropenone (DPC). The CDR3 sequence is CASSLSRAQYF. The CDR3 DNA sequence: TGTGCCAGCAGCTTATCGAGGGCCCAGTACTTC.